The present T cell receptor beta chain was sequenced within a study of Ad26.COV2.S vaccination and SARS-CoV-2 variants. On the study more broadly: Intramuscular Ad26.COV2.S at 5x10^10 or 1x10^11 viral particles. Overall study findings and caveats: The TCR-based breadth and depth measures might underestimate overall T cell responses.

As for treatment: roughly 18 received Ad26.COV2.S at low or high dose, single or two shots; about 5 received placebo; per-sample allocation not given. Sampling occurred on day 63 after the first vaccine or placebo injection. Vaccination employed an Ad26 vector expressing the Wuhan-strain SARS-CoV-2 spike. The protocol was immunoSEQ multiplex PCR, while the TCRdb copy is restricted to in-frame clones and leaves out a portion. The sample comprises 300,000 to 500,000 clones, roughly nine tenths of which are singletons, and roughly 3.2% rests with the top ten. Per germline, CDR1 MNHNS and CDR2 SASEGT. Trimming stripped 1 base from V and 6 bases from J, with 7 bases between. This CDR3 has 14 amino acids. On this clone: As yet, its antigen is unknown.

The clonotype was recovered from a person between 18 and 59 years old who received the Ad26.COV2.S COVID-19 vaccine or a placebo. The input for sequencing was peripheral blood, taken in a trial of Ad26.COV2.S vaccine versus placebo. This chain uses TRBV6-1 with TRBJ1-6; D gene unclear. CDR3 nucleotide sequence: TGTGCCAGCAGTGAAGGATATCTTAATTCACCCCTCCACTTT. It translates to CASSEGYLNSPLHF.